These 31 T cell receptor beta chains were sequenced from one sample in a study of T cells in Graves' hyperthyroidism and ophthalmopathy. Using RNA transcripts as the source, TCR beta CDR3 regions were amplified. HTBI primers were used for first-round RT-PCR of the TCR CDR3. TCRdb fed the multiplex PCR reads into MiXCR, producing one record per CDR3 protein. The repertoire holds roughly 530,000 distinct CDR3 sequences, with 17% as singletons. What was sequenced was blood. Receptors originate from a woman aged 18-30 years with Graves' ophthalmopathy.

This clonotype was observed a handful of times. The chain uses TRBV4-2 and TRBJ2-7; TRBD2 is a possible D gene (6 bases). With 2 bases removed from V and 2 bases from J, the gap between germline ends came to 13 bases. In germline, CDR1 is LGHNA, CDR2 YNFKEQ. This CDR3 spans 15 amino acids. CDR3 sequence: CASSQTDGGAYEQYF. Here the CDR3 DNA reads TGTGCCAGCAGCCAAACGGACGGCGGGGCCTACGAGCAGTACTTC.

This clonotype was seen many times. V gene TRBV7-9 combines with J gene TRBJ1-4; D unresolved. The length of the CDR3 is 13 residues. The V gene's germline CDR1 is SEHNR and CDR2 FQNEAQ (reference sequence). V shed 8 bases and J shed 2 bases, with 9 bases lying between them. CDR3 loop: CASSLTTNEKLFF. For the CDR3, the DNA is TGTGCCAGCTCCTTGACTACTAATGAAAAACTGTTTTTT.

This clonotype was seen repeatedly, ten times or more. V gene TRBV5-1 combines with J gene TRBJ2-3; D unresolved. CDR1 and CDR2 (germline): SGHRS, YFSETQ. Trimming left V 1 base short and J 6 bases short, with 15 bases between. This CDR3 has 15 residues. CDR3 sequence reads: CASSLRAPGGDTQYF. The CDR3 region has the DNA TGCGCCAGCAGCTTGAGGGCCCCCGGTGGCGATACGCAGTATTTT.

This chain connects TRBV4-1 to TRBJ1-5; TRBD1 is a possible D gene (6 bases). V lost 7 bases to trimming and J lost 1 base, with 14 bases between them. Germline V CDR1 and CDR2: MGHRA, YSYEKL. The CDR3 is 15 residues long. The CDR3 reads CASNQGGLSNQPQHF. The DNA of the CDR3 is TGCGCCAGCAATCAAGGGGGTCTAAGCAATCAGCCCCAGCATTTT.

In its sample, this clonotype was seen many times. The chain uses TRBV6-5 and TRBJ1-6, with D possibly matching TRBD1 (6 bases). The germline V gene has CDR1 MNHEY and CDR2 SVGAGI. CDR3 size: 15 residues. Trimming removed 0 bases from V and 10 bases from J, with 13 bases in between. The CDR3 region has the DNA TGTGCCAGCAGTTACTCCGGGGGGCTTGGCTCACCCCTCCACTTT. Residues: CASSYSGGLGSPLHF.

The V call is TRBV29-1, the J call TRBJ2-7; 7 bases match TRBD1. The CDR3 is made up of 13 amino acids. Trimming at V came to 3 bases and at J to 3 bases, leaving 5 bases not matched to a gene. The germline gives CDR1 SQVTM, CDR2 ANQGSEA. The CDR3 DNA sequence: TGCAGCGTTGATAAGCCAGGGGGCTACGAGCAGTACTTC. As protein: CSVDKPGGYEQYF.

In regard to this clonotype: This could be a read error, since a much larger clone is one nucleotide away. V gene TRBV2 combines with J gene TRBJ1-5, with D unclear. The CDR3 sequence is 14 residues long. In germline, CDR1 is SNHLY, CDR2 FYNNEI. Trimming left V 4 bases short and J 6 bases short, with 13 bases between. CDR3 residues: CASSVEEDGQPQHF. DNA of the CDR3: TGTGCCAGCAGTGTTGAGGAAGACGGTCAGCCCCAGCATTTT. The full variable domain, in which reference TRBV2 and TRBJ1-5 provide the parts outside the CDR3, is EPEVTQTPSHQVTQMGQEVILRCVPISNHLYFYWYRQILGQKVEFLVSFYNNEISEKSEIFDDQFSVERPDGSNFTLKIRSTKLEDSAMYFCASSVEEDGQPQHFGDGTRLSIL.

This clonotype has more than one count but fewer than ten. This chain joins TRBV18 and TRBJ1-1; D gene ambiguous. V was trimmed by 2 bases and J by 1 base, leaving 8 bases between them. CDR1 KGHSH and CDR2 LQKENI come from the germline V gene. The CDR3 length is 14 residues. The DNA for the CDR3 is TGTGCCAGCTCACCATACGAGGGGAACACTGAAGCTTTCTTT. Translating it yields CASSPYEGNTEAFF.

V and J are TRBV6-1 and TRBJ1-1, with D perhaps TRBD1 (5 bases). The CDR3 consists of 14 residues. The ends were cut back, 6 bases at V and 0 bases at J, with 11 bases in the middle. Germline lookup yields CDR1 MNHNS and CDR2 SASEGT. Here the CDR3 DNA reads TGTGCCAGCAGGACAGAGATAATGAACACTGAAGCTTTCTTT. Protein sequence: CASRTEIMNTEAFF.

This rearrangement joins TRBV12-3 or TRBV12-4 to TRBJ1-2; a weak D match, TRBD1 (6 bases). The V end was cut by 5 bases, the J end by 5 bases, with 15 bases between. The CDR3 extends over 14 amino acids. The CDR3 sequence: CASSPGHGSYGYTF. The CDR3 region has the DNA TGTGCCAGCAGTCCGGGACACGGGAGTTATGGCTACACCTTC.

The CDR3 region has the DNA TGTGCCAGCAGTCCCATAGCGGGGGGCCGGGAGCTGTTTTTT. Its protein product is CASSPIAGGRELFF. This chain joins TRBV11-2 and TRBJ2-2; 10 nucleotides line up with TRBD2. The CDR3 runs 14 residues. Per the germline V gene, CDR1 is SGHAT and CDR2 is FQNNGV. The V gene end was trimmed by 6 bases and the J gene end by 9 bases; junction bases not matched to a gene: 7.

The sample holds a few counts of this clonotype. The V call is TRBV20-1, the J call TRBJ2-1, with unresolved D. This CDR3 has 11 residues. Trimming took off 0 bases at V and 10 bases at J, with 7 bases between the two ends. Germline values: CDR1 DFQATT, CDR2 SNEGSKA (reference sequence). The CDR3 DNA is TGCAGTGCTAGAGAGCGGCGGGAGCAGTTCTTC. Amino acid sequence: CSARERREQFF.

The rearrangement links TRBV7-9 to TRBJ2-7, with D uncertain. V dropped 4 bases and J dropped 3 bases, with 7 bases sitting between them. The CDR3 totals 12 residues. In germline, CDR1 is SEHNR, CDR2 FQNEAQ (reference sequence). CDR3 sequence: CASSSYNYEQYF. Written as DNA, the CDR3 is TGTGCCAGCAGCTCCTACAACTACGAGCAGTACTTC.

Of note for this clonotype: This may arise from a read error, as a much more abundant clone is one base away. The V call is TRBV27, the J call TRBJ1-1; weak D call: TRBD1 (5 bases). V dropped 8 bases and J dropped 5 bases, with 15 bases sitting between them. The germline V gene encodes CDR1 MNHEY and CDR2 SMNVEV (reference sequence). CDR3 size: 13 residues. The CDR3 nucleotides are TGTGCCAGCTGGCGGGGGTCGGGGACTGAAGCTTTCTTT. Translating it yields CASWRGSGTEAFF.

This clonotype was counted many times. CDR3 loop: CASSYTPLAGDHNEQFF. The CDR3 DNA is TGTGCCAGCAGCTATACCCCACTAGCGGGGGACCACAATGAGCAGTTCTTC. The chain recombines TRBV7-3 with TRBJ2-1; 11 positions agree with TRBD2. Germline V gene lookup returns CDR1 SGHTA and CDR2 FQGTGA. The CDR3 extends over 17 amino acids. V dropped 4 bases and J dropped 5; count of bases not matched to a gene: 10.

This chain links TRBV12-3 or TRBV12-4 with TRBJ2-7; TRBD1 matches 8 bases. The CDR3 contains 15 residues. V gave up 11 bases and J gave up 5 bases; unmatched junction bases: 17. The CDR3 region has the DNA TGTGCCGGACGACTTGGGGCAGGGGGCATCGACGAGCAGTACTTC. Its protein is CAGRLGAGGIDEQYF.

This clonotype appeared many times. The rearrangement uses TRBV2 and TRBJ2-5; 7 bases align to TRBD1. The ends lost 6 bases at V and 5 bases at J; junction bases unmatched: 12. The CDR3 extends over 15 amino acids. CDR1 SNHLY and CDR2 FYNNEI come from the germline V gene. CDR3 region: CASRREGTAEETQYF. CDR3 DNA sequence: TGTGCCAGCAGAAGAGAAGGGACAGCAGAGGAGACCCAGTACTTC.

The V call is TRBV6-6, the J call TRBJ2-7, with unresolved D. V lost 2 bases to trimming and J lost 5 bases, with 13 bases between them. The length of the CDR3 is 14 residues. Germline V gene data show CDR1 as MNHNY and CDR2 as SVGAGI (reference sequence). The CDR3 loop is CASSYNIAPDEQYF. CDR3 nucleotide sequence: TGTGCCAGCAGTTACAACATTGCCCCGGACGAGCAGTACTTC.

This clonotype was observed many times. This rearrangement joins TRBV20-1 to TRBJ2-1; 7 positions match TRBD1. CDR1 and CDR2 (germline): DFQATT, SNEGSKA (reference sequence). V lost 0 bases and J lost 0; bases outside the gene matches: 11. This CDR3 has 18 amino acids. The CDR3 is CSARDDPGQSCSYNEQFF. The CDR3 bases are TGCAGTGCTAGAGATGACCCGGGACAGAGCTGCTCCTACAATGAGCAGTTCTTC.

The chain carries TRBV7-9 and TRBJ2-5, with D uncertain. The CDR3 extends over 16 amino acids. The V gene's germline CDR1 is SEHNR and CDR2 FQNEAQ (reference sequence). V lost 0 bases to trimming and J lost 5 bases, with 16 bases between them. This CDR3 is CASSLASGPLGETQYF. CDR3 bases: TGTGCCAGCAGCTTAGCGAGTGGCCCTTTGGGCGAGACCCAGTACTTC.

This clonotype was recorded at least ten times. The chain links TRBV30 to TRBJ2-1; 9 positions match TRBD2. Losses at the gene ends were 8 bases for V and 7 bases for J; bases not matched to a gene: 6. Germline CDR1 is GTSNPN and CDR2 is SVGIG (reference sequence). The CDR3 contains 12 residues. The CDR3 DNA follows: TGTGCCATTAGCGGGAGACGGAATGAGCAGTTCTTC. Encoded protein: CAISGRRNEQFF.

This clonotype was detected only a few times. The chain uses TRBV4-1 and TRBJ1-5; the match to TRBD1 covers 9 bases. Germline values: CDR1 MGHRA, CDR2 YSYEKL. The J segment lost 5 bases and the V segment lost 4 bases, leaving 6 bases of the junction unmatched. The length of the CDR3 is 15 residues. CDR3 region: CASSLTGGADQPQHF. The CDR3 nucleotides are TGCGCCAGCAGCCTTACAGGGGGCGCGGATCAGCCCCAGCATTTT.

This clonotype was counted ten times or more. The chain carries TRBV6-5 and TRBJ1-4, with TRBD1 as a possible D gene (5 bases). Trimming took 2 bases from V and 8 from J, leaving 12 bases between them. Germline V lookup: CDR1 MNHEY, CDR2 SVGAGI. The CDR3 is 14 residues long. The CDR3, as DNA: TGTGCCAGCAGTTACAGGCAGGGTTGGGAAAAACTGTTTTTT. Residues: CASSYRQGWEKLFF.

Note on this clonotype: A much more abundant neighbour one base away suggests this may be a read error. The V and J genes are TRBV28 and TRBJ1-1, with a possible D match to TRBD1 (5 bases). CDR3 size: 16 residues. V dropped 10 bases and J dropped 3 bases, with 24 bases sitting between them. CDR1 MDHEN and CDR2 SYDVKM come from the germline V gene. CDR3 loop: CAIYSAWGDGDTEAFF. The CDR3 nucleotides are TGTGCCATCTACTCAGCTTGGGGCGACGGTGACACTGAAGCTTTCTTT.

This clonotype has at least ten counts. This chain connects TRBV7-3 to TRBJ2-1; the D is unclear. Trimming took off 1 base at V and 6 bases at J, with 10 bases between the two ends. The CDR3 contains 14 residues. Germline-derived CDR1 and CDR2 are SGHTA and FQGTGA. Written as DNA, the CDR3 is TGTGCCAGCAGCTTAAACCCAGCCTTCAATGAGCAGTTCTTC. Protein product: CASSLNPAFNEQFF. Supplemented by reference TRBV7-3 and TRBJ2-1, the full variable domain reads GAGVSQTPSNKVTEKGKYVELRCDPISGHTALYWYRQSLGQGPEFLIYFQGTGAADDSGLPNDRFFAVRPEGSVSTLKIQRTERGDSAVYLCASSLNPAFNEQFFGPGTRLTVL.

This clonotype was counted only a few times. V is TRBV18 and J is TRBJ1-1; D is perhaps TRBD1 (6 bases). The CDR3 sequence is 12 residues long. Trimming took off 7 bases at V and 6 bases at J, with 12 bases between the two ends. The germline CDR1 and CDR2 sequences are KGHSH and LQKENI. The CDR3 DNA is TGTGCCAGCTTGGCCGGGGGCGCTGAAGCTTTCTTT. It encodes CASLAGGAEAFF.

This clonotype was observed at least ten times. The chain is built from TRBV11-1 and TRBJ1-1, with D hard to call. The CDR3 spans 14 residues. Trimming removed 2 bases from V and 0 bases from J, with 7 bases in between. CDR1 SGHAT and CDR2 FQDESV come from the germline V gene (reference sequence). CDR3: CASSLSYLNTEAFF. The CDR3 DNA reads as TGTGCCAGCAGCTTATCTTATTTGAACACTGAAGCTTTCTTT.

This clonotype was observed at least ten times. The V and J genes are TRBV3-1 and TRBJ2-1; TRBD2 agrees at 16 bases. The V gene end was trimmed by 6 bases and the J gene end by 4 bases; junction bases not matched to a gene: 0. This CDR3 is 15 amino acids long. The germline gives CDR1 LGHDT, CDR2 YNNKEL (reference sequence). CDR3 protein: CASRGLAGGYNEQFF. The CDR3 nucleotides read TGTGCCAGCAGGGGACTAGCGGGGGGGTACAATGAGCAGTTCTTC.

The chain combines TRBV6-1 with TRBJ2-1; 9 nucleotides agree with TRBD1. Germline values: CDR1 MNHNS, CDR2 SASEGT. The CDR3 runs 11 residues. Trimming removed 10 bases from V and 7 bases from J; junction bases left unmatched: 2. CDR3 in amino acids: CAIGTGNEQFF. In DNA, the CDR3 is TGTGCCATCGGGACAGGGAATGAGCAGTTCTTC.

V gene TRBV7-9 combines with J gene TRBJ2-2; D is unresolved. V was cut by 1 base and J by 5 bases, with 14 bases left in between. This CDR3 is 16 amino acids long. CDR1 is SEHNR, CDR2 FQNEAQ, per germline (reference sequence). The CDR3 is CASSLDLGTRTGELFF. The DNA of the CDR3 is TGTGCCAGCAGCTTAGATCTAGGAACGAGGACCGGGGAGCTGTTTTTT.

The table lists this clonotype with many counts. The CDR3 reads CASGKQGDAETQYF. The CDR3 DNA reads as TGTGCCAGCGGAAAACAGGGGGATGCGGAGACCCAGTACTTC. This chain connects TRBV28 to TRBJ2-5; 8 nucleotides agree with TRBD1. Per the germline V gene, CDR1 is MDHEN and CDR2 is SYDVKM. The CDR3 totals 14 residues. J lost 5 bases, V lost 8 bases, and 10 bases had no gene match.